This T cell receptor (beta chain) appears in the sequencing data of a study of blood T cell repertoires in COVID-19. Study-wide context: Acute and convalescent COVID-19 samples came from the United States, Italy and Spain. PBMCs, B-cell-depleted T cells, or T cells were the source of the cDNA or gDNA that made up the material.

As handled by the study authors: The assay estimated nucleated cells by amplifying reference gene primers. Here immunoSEQ multiplex PCR was the method, and the copy in TCRdb shows in-frame clones only, minus some. D and trimming come from the DNA, and the V and J calls and clone size come from that table. This sample has just under 150,000 clones, with around nine tenths found just once. The CDR3 runs to 14 residues. The trim removed 4 bases at V and 0 bases at J, leaving 0 bases unmatched. In germline, CDR1 is SGHRS, CDR2 YFSETQ. The chain combines TRBV5-1 with TRBJ2-1, with 8 bases fitting TRBD1. The sequence was obtained from a woman in her 50s with active or convalescent COVID-19. Sequencing input: peripheral blood. The CDR3 DNA is TGCGCCAGCAGCCAGGGGGCCTCCTACAATGAGCAGTTCTTC. This sequence encodes CASSQGASYNEQFF.